Listed here are 18 T cell receptor beta chains from one sample, sequenced in a study of T-cell memory formation after mild COVID-19. A single record per CDR3 protein comes from TCRdb applying MiXCR to the 5' RACE reads. The table includes 300,000 to 400,000 distinct CDR3 sequences, roughly 15% detected once. The sequencing sample was made of PBMCs or a T cell subset sorted from them (not recorded which). Receptors were obtained from a man aged 18 to 30 who had mild COVID-19 (a few samples of this study predate the infection). Cell type and time point are not known.

This chain links TRBV6-2 or TRBV6-3 with TRBJ2-7; D unclear. CDR1 and CDR2 from the germline V gene are MNHEY and SVGEGT. V was clipped by 0 bases and J by 3 bases, with 9 bases between them. This CDR3 is 14 amino acids long. Written as DNA, the CDR3 is TGTGCCAGCAGTTACTCGATCCAGTTCTACGAGCAGTACTTC. Residues: CASSYSIQFYEQYF.

This clonotype has more than one count but fewer than ten. The chain uses TRBV29-1 and TRBJ2-7, with 9 bases that match TRBD1. CDR1 SQVTM and CDR2 ANQGSEA come from the germline V gene. V gave up 3 bases and J gave up 0 bases; unmatched junction bases: 0. The CDR3 length is 13 residues. CDR3 nucleotides: TGCAGCGTTGAGACAGGGGGCTCCTACGAGCAGTACTTC. Its protein is CSVETGGSYEQYF.

This clonotype was found a few times. V gene TRBV9 combines with J gene TRBJ2-2; TRBD2 matches at 10 bases. The ends lost 0 bases at V and 4 bases at J; junction bases unmatched: 6. Germline loops: CDR1 SGDLS, CDR2 YYNGEE. CDR3 size: 17 residues. In DNA, the CDR3 is TGTGCCAGCAGCGTAGTTAGCGGGGGGCCGGGCACCGGGGAGCTGTTTTTT. This encodes CASSVVSGGPGTGELFF.

This clonotype was found many times. V is TRBV24-1 and J is TRBJ2-1; D unclear. The V gene lost 1 base and the J gene lost 0 bases, with 9 bases spanning the gap. CDR1 is KGHDR, CDR2 SFDVKD, per germline. The CDR3 spans 16 residues. The CDR3: CATSDFRSSSYNEQFF. CDR3 sequence (DNA): TGTGCCACCAGTGATTTTCGGTCCAGCTCCTACAATGAGCAGTTCTTC.

This clonotype was picked up a small number of times. This rearrangement joins TRBV5-5 to TRBJ1-5; 9 positions agree with TRBD1. The length of the CDR3 is 16 residues. Germline lookup yields CDR1 SGHKS and CDR2 YYEKEE (reference sequence). The V and J ends lost 2 bases and 3 bases, in that order; junction bases with no gene match: 6. The CDR3 sequence: CASSFFGTGSNQPQHF. The CDR3 DNA sequence: TGTGCCAGCAGCTTTTTCGGGACAGGGTCCAATCAGCCCCAGCATTTT.

The chain recombines TRBV4-2 with TRBJ1-5; TRBD1 is a possible D gene (5 bases). In germline, CDR1 is LGHNA, CDR2 YNFKEQ. Trimming took 0 bases from V and 2 from J, leaving 14 bases between them. This CDR3 has 17 residues. Here the CDR3 DNA reads TGTGCCAGCAGCCAAGATGGGGCAGCACCTGGCAATCAGCCCCAGCATTTT. Amino acid sequence: CASSQDGAAPGNQPQHF.

Here the CDR3 DNA reads TGTGCCAGCAAGGGACAGGGCAGCAATCAGCCCCAGCATTTT. Its translation: CASKGQGSNQPQHF. The V and J genes are TRBV6-5 and TRBJ1-5, with 9 positions matching TRBD1. Trimming took 7 bases from V and 1 from J; bases not matched to a gene: 2. Germline V gene data show CDR1 as MNHEY and CDR2 as SVGAGI. This CDR3 is 14 amino acids long.

The V call is TRBV10-3, the J call TRBJ1-2, with D perhaps matching TRBD1 (5 bases). The CDR3 totals 12 residues. Trimming took 3 bases from V and 5 from J, leaving 7 bases between them. Germline loops: CDR1 ENHRY, CDR2 SYGVKD. The CDR3 sequence: CAISEWGYGYTF. The CDR3 bases are TGTGCCATCAGTGAATGGGGGTATGGCTACACCTTC.

This clonotype was counted a few times. The rearrangement uses TRBV3-1 and TRBJ2-5, with D uncertain. From germline, CDR1 is LGHDT and CDR2 YNNKEL (reference sequence). There are 13 residues in the CDR3. Deletions cut 2 bases from V and 5 bases from J, with 9 bases between. As DNA, the CDR3 is TGTGCCAGCAGCCAAATGTTGGTGGAGACCCAGTACTTC. It translates to CASSQMLVETQYF.

This clonotype was observed a handful of times. The J gene is TRBJ2-4, the V gene TRBV7-9, with 7 bases fitting TRBD1. V gave up 7 bases and J gave up 4 bases; unmatched junction bases: 7. This CDR3 region has 14 residues. Germline loops: CDR1 SEHNR, CDR2 FQNEAQ (reference sequence). CDR3 in DNA: TGTGCCAGCACCAAAGGGACAGATAAAAACATTCAGTACTTC. Residues: CASTKGTDKNIQYF. Filled out from reference TRBV7-9 and TRBJ2-4, the complete variable domain reads DTGVSQNPRHKITKRGQNVTFRCDPISEHNRLYWYRQTLGQGPEFLTYFQNEAQLEKSRLLSDRFSAERPKGSFSTLEIQRTEQGDSAMYLCASTKGTDKNIQYFGAGTRLSVL.

J is TRBJ2-2 and V is TRBV2; D may match TRBD1 or TRBD2 (6 bases each). The CDR3 sequence is 13 residues long. Trimming took off 8 bases at V and 6 bases at J, with 13 bases between the two ends. From germline, CDR1 is SNHLY and CDR2 FYNNEI. CDR3 nucleotides: TGTGCCAGCGCAGGGGAGGCTGCCGGGGAGCTGTTTTTT. Amino acids: CASAGEAAGELFF.

The gene calls are TRBV6-5 and TRBJ2-7, with D possibly TRBD1 on 5 matching bases. This CDR3 is built from 14 residues. Germline V lookup: CDR1 MNHEY, CDR2 SVGAGI. Trimming took off 6 bases at V and 2 bases at J, with 14 bases between the two ends. CDR3 residues: CASSPYQGPYEQYF. The CDR3 DNA follows: TGTGCCAGCAGCCCTTACCAGGGTCCCTACGAGCAGTACTTC.

This clonotype was detected a few times. V usage is TRBV14 and J usage is TRBJ1-2; D perhaps matches TRBD1 (6 bases). Trimming took off 2 bases at V and 13 bases at J, with 14 bases between the two ends. Germline values: CDR1 SGHDN, CDR2 FVKESK. This CDR3 region has 12 residues. The CDR3 DNA is TGTGCCAGCAGCCAACCCGGGACACCGGCCACCTTC. Its translation is CASSQPGTPATF.

The chain couples TRBV2 to TRBJ2-7; D call uncertain. CDR1 SNHLY and CDR2 FYNNEI come from the germline V gene. V was shortened by 2 bases and J by 3 bases, with 5 bases between the two germline ends. CDR3 length: 12 amino acids. For the CDR3, the DNA is TGTGCCAGCAGTGAATCGTTCTACGAGCAGTACTTC. This sequence encodes CASSESFYEQYF.

With regard to this clonotype: Relative to the germline gene, one junction end is altered; a read error may explain this. The gene calls are TRBV7-2 and TRBJ2-3; 7 nucleotides line up with TRBD2. This CDR3 spans 15 amino acids. Germline values: CDR1 SGHTA, CDR2 FQGNSA. In DNA, the CDR3 is TGTGCCACCAGCCTTTGGGGGGGGTTCACAGATACGCAGTATTTT. Translation: CATSLWGGFTDTQYF.

The chain links TRBV7-2 to TRBJ1-5; 7 nucleotides agree with TRBD1. The V segment lost 5 bases and the J segment 3 bases; nucleotides outside the gene matches: 4. The CDR3 runs to 14 residues. The germline V gene has CDR1 SGHTA and CDR2 FQGNSA. The CDR3 is CASSQGGTNQPQHF. The DNA for the CDR3 is TGTGCCAGCAGCCAAGGGGGCACCAATCAGCCCCAGCATTTT. Combining the CDR3 with reference TRBV7-2 and TRBJ1-5 gives the whole variable domain GAGVSQSPSNKVTEKGKDVELRCDPISGHTALYWYRQSLGQGLEFLIYFQGNSAPDKSGLPSDRFSAERTGGSVSTLTIQRTQQEDSAVYLCASSQGGTNQPQHFGDGTRLSIL.

This chain links TRBV5-1 with TRBJ2-7, with a weak D call TRBD1 (5 bases). The CDR3 totals 13 residues. Trimming cost V 4 bases and J 6 bases, with 14 bases left between them. Germline V CDR1 and CDR2: SGHRS, YFSETQ. CDR3 sequence (DNA): TGCGCCAGCAGCGAATTCAGGGCCATCGAGCAGTACTTC. As protein: CASSEFRAIEQYF.

J is TRBJ2-3 and V is TRBV27; TRBD1 matches at 7 bases. CDR3 length: 17 amino acids. Germline V gene data show CDR1 as MNHEY and CDR2 as SMNVEV (reference sequence). J lost 1 base, V lost 5 bases, and 12 bases had no gene match. The CDR3 nucleotides read TGTGCCAGCAGTCCGAGACAGGGTATCCCTCGCACAGATACGCAGTATTTT. It codes for CASSPRQGIPRTDTQYF.